This T cell receptor (beta chain) was found in a study of neoadjuvant anti-PD-1 for oral cavity cancer. Study summary: Most patients had three to four biweekly doses of 3 mg/kg nivolumab before resection. Patients without progression got a fourth dose around day 43.

Sequencing used immunoSEQ multiplex PCR; TCRdb keeps in-frame clones, though not all of them. The repertoire has fewer than 70,000 clones, 65% to 85% of them found once; the top ten carry approximately 2.8%. After removal of 6 bases from V and 0 bases from J, the junction contained 2 bases not matched to a gene. The CDR3 is 15 amino acids. Per germline, CDR1 SGHVS and CDR2 FNYEAQ. This clone appeared once. This TCR was sampled from a person aged 35 to 85 with oral cavity squamous cell carcinoma. This sequence joins TRBV7-6 and TRBJ2-3, with 11 bases matching TRBD2. The source material was PBMCs, sampled before nivolumab (anti-PD-1) treatment. The CDR3 sequence: CASRRLAGSTDTQYF. CDR3 nucleotides: TGTGCCAGCAGAAGACTAGCGGGGAGCACAGATACGCAGTATTTT.